This entry is about one TCR beta chain. The antigen remains unidentified. This record belongs to a study of OX40 agonist ivuxolimab in advanced cancers. In the study overall: Three patients, one with hepatocellular carcinoma and two with cutaneous melanoma, responded partially. The study's findings and limits: Among the nonresponders, some also had low normalized T-cell clonal expansion. Clonal expansion among partial responders at 0.1-3.0 mg/kg ranked near the lowest.

Per germline, CDR1 MNHEY and CDR2 SVGAGI. This CDR3 is built from 15 residues. V gave up 5 bases and J gave up 6 bases, with 14 bases separating them. TCRdb's table, derived via immunoSEQ multiplex PCR, lists solely in-frame clones and lacks some. The profile covers over 85,000 clones, with approximately 93% appearing a single time and 0.26% taken by the ten largest. The source is an adult with an advanced solid tumor such as melanoma, head and neck, liver or kidney cancer. Specimen: CD4+ or CD8+ T cells sorted from blood, collected in a trial of the OX40 agonist ivuxolimab. This chain joins TRBV6-5 and TRBJ1-6, with D maybe TRBD1 (5 bases). CDR3: CASSTWPGPNSPLHF. Written as DNA, the CDR3 is TGTGCCAGCAGTACTTGGCCGGGACCTAATTCACCCCTCCACTTT.